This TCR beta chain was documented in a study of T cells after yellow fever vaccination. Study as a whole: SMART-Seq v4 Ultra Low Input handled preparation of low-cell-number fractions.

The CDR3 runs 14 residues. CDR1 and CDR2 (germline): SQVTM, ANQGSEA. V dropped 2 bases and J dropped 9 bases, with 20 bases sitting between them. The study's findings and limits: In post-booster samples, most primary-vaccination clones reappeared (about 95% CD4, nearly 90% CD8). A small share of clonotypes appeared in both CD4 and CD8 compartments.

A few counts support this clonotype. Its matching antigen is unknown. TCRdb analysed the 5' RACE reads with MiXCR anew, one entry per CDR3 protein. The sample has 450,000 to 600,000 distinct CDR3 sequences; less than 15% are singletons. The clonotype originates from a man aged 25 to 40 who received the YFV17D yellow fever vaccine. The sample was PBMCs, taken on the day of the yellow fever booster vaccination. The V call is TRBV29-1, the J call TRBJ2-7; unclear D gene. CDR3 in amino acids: CSVELAHNLPRQYF. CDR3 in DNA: TGCAGCGTTGAATTGGCGCACAATCTTCCTCGGCAGTACTTC.